The clone carrying this T cell receptor (beta chain) was counted only a few times. The antigen is unknown. Deletions cut 0 bases from V and 7 bases from J, with 10 bases between. The CDR3 extends over 14 amino acids. Germline lookup yields CDR1 MNHEY and CDR2 SVGAGI. As for time point: persistent/refractory GD, antithyroid drugs over 5 years with positive TRAb. The TCR library was made from RNA that had been extracted from PBMCs in TRIzol. American Thyroid Association guidelines defined how Graves' disease was diagnosed. Researchers made TCR beta libraries by using iRepertoire HTBI primers and running Arm-PCR on CDR3 regions. MiXCR, applied by TCRdb to the multiplex PCR reads, yields one record per CDR3 protein. The repertoire holds fewer than 450,000 distinct CDR3 sequences, with about 25% as singletons. This entry comes from a study of regulatory T cells in long-lasting Graves disease. Study as a whole: Positivity for TSH receptor antibodies plus over 5 years of antithyroid drugs meant persistent Graves' disease. Study-level findings and limits: Limited samples may have lowered accuracy. Preferential use of TRBV28, TRBJ1-2 and TRBJ2-5 was seen in persistent disease.

This TCR came from a female donor with Graves disease. This rearrangement joins TRBV6-5 to TRBJ2-1; tentative D call: TRBD2 (5 bases). Sequenced here: peripheral blood mononuclear cells (PBMCs), sampled when the disease was refractory, from a patient treated with antithyroid drugs. The CDR3 is CASSYSLTGNEQFF. The DNA of the CDR3 is TGTGCCAGCAGTTACTCTCTGACGGGAAATGAGCAGTTCTTC.